This is a list of T cell receptor beta chains from one sample in a study of shared clonotypes between healthy human individuals. Measured with immunoSEQ multiplex PCR; TCRdb has only the in-frame clones, and not every one. This sample has 1.5 million to 2.5 million clones, with about 95% found just once. The sample taken for sequencing was naive CD8+ T cells sorted from blood. The receptors stem from a man younger than 30 in good health. CDR3s include the opening cysteine and the closing phenylalanine or tryptophan. D genes are given only for firm matches. Size values are once, few and many counts, or a class for expanded clones, and some rows have none.

d_call	cdr3_length	clone_size	v_call	j_call	cdr3_nt	cdr3_aa
NA	16	NA	TRBV14	TRBJ1-4	TGTGCCAGCAGCCAAGTCGGCATGACCAGGGAAGAAAAACTGTTTTTT	CASSQVGMTREEKLFF
TRBD2	17	NA	TRBV19	TRBJ2-2	TGTGCCAGTAGCGGACTAGCGGGAGTACTCGGCACCGGGGAGCTGTTTTTT	CASSGLAGVLGTGELFF
NA	13	NA	TRBV7-2	TRBJ2-2	TGTGCCAGCAGCTTCTCCCTTTCGGGGGAGCTGTTTTTT	CASSFSLSGELFF
NA	14	NA	TRBV6-5	TRBJ1-6	TGTGCCAGCACCTGGGGGGGAAGGGATTCACCCCTCCACTTT	CASTWGGRDSPLHF
TRBD1	16	NA	TRBV7-9	TRBJ1-2	TGTGCCAGCAGCGGCCGGGACAGGGGGCGGGTTGGTGGCTACACCTTC	CASSGRDRGRVGGYTF
NA	13	NA	TRBV11-2	TRBJ1-5	TGTGCCAGCAGCTTAGAGGTTGGACAGCCCCAGCATTTT	CASSLEVGQPQHF
NA	13	NA	TRBV10-1	TRBJ2-3	TGCGCCAGCAGTGAGGACCACACAGATACGCAGTATTTT	CASSEDHTDTQYF
NA	12	NA	TRBV9	TRBJ1-1	TGTGCCAGCTCTGGACTAAACACTGAAGCTTTCTTT	CASSGLNTEAFF
NA	16	NA	TRBV7-9	TRBJ2-5	TGTGCCAGCAGCTCACTAGGGGGCGGGATTATGGAGACCCAGTACTTC	CASSSLGGGIMETQYF
TRBD2	17	NA	TRBV6-1	TRBJ2-5	TGTGCCAGCAGTGAGAGCGGGGGGAGCACATCTCGGGAGACCCAGTACTTC	CASSESGGSTSRETQYF
TRBD1	13	NA	TRBV6-1	TRBJ1-2	TGTGCCACCTCTGGGACAGGGTCGAATGGCTACACCTTC	CATSGTGSNGYTF
NA	15	NA	TRBV4-3	TRBJ2-1	TGCGCCAGCAGAGACGGGAGTATGTCCTACAATGAGCAGTTCTTC	CASRDGSMSYNEQFF
NA	13	once	TRBV6-5	TRBJ1-4	TGTGCCAGCAGTTATAGGGGGAATGAAAAACTGTTTTTT	CASSYRGNEKLFF
NA	13	NA	TRBV4-3	TRBJ2-1	TGCGCCAGCAGCCTGGGACCCAACAATGAGCAGTTCTTC	CASSLGPNNEQFF
NA	13	few	TRBV27	TRBJ1-2	TGTGCCAGCAGTTCCACAGGAGACTATGGCTACACCTTC	CASSSTGDYGYTF
TRBD2	15	NA	TRBV27	TRBJ2-1	TGTGCCAGCAGTCAGGGACTAGCGGGAGTGGGTGAGCAGTTCTTC	CASSQGLAGVGEQFF
NA	14	NA	TRBV6-1	TRBJ2-7	TGTGCCAGCAGTGAAGGGGGGACGGACTCGGGGCAGTACTTC	CASSEGGTDSGQYF
NA	14	once	TRBV6-1	TRBJ2-7	TGTGCCAGCAGTGATGCCGGGCCTTCCTACGAGCAGTACTTC	CASSDAGPSYEQYF
NA	13	NA	TRBV15	TRBJ2-3	TGTGCCACCAGCAGAGCTGAGGCAGATACGCAGTATTTT	CATSRAEADTQYF
NA	13	NA	TRBV10-2	TRBJ1-2	TGCGCCAGCAGTGAAGGGACTAACTATGGCTACACCTTC	CASSEGTNYGYTF
NA	14	NA	TRBV7-9	TRBJ1-1	TGTGCCAGCAGCTTTCTCGGGGGGAACACTGAAGCTTTCTTT	CASSFLGGNTEAFF
NA	14	NA	TRBV29-1	TRBJ1-1	TGCAGCGCTGCCGGGGAGGGACCGAACACTGAAGCTTTCTTT	CSAAGEGPNTEAFF
NA	17	NA	TRBV15	TRBJ1-4	TGTGCCACCAGCAGAGATAGAGGGGGGTCAGTTAATGAAAAACTGTTTTTT	CATSRDRGGSVNEKLFF
NA	12	NA	TRBV7-2	TRBJ2-6	TGTGCCAGCAGATCCGGGGCCAACGTCCTGACTTTC	CASRSGANVLTF
NA	15	few	TRBV19	TRBJ2-7	TGTGCCAGTACCCCTCTTCTGCGCCCGGGCGACGAGCAGTACTTC	CASTPLLRPGDEQYF
NA	13	NA	TRBV9	TRBJ2-5	TGTGCCAGCAGCGTAAATACAGAAGAGACCCAGTACTTC	CASSVNTEETQYF
TRBD1	16	NA	TRBV9	TRBJ2-7	TGTGCCAGCAGCGAGAACCCGGGACAGGGATCCTACGAGCAGTACTTC	CASSENPGQGSYEQYF
NA	16	NA	TRBV18	TRBJ2-7	TGTGCCAGCTCACCCCAAAACAGGGTTAACTCCTACGAGCAGTACTTC	CASSPQNRVNSYEQYF
NA	13	NA	TRBV4-1	TRBJ2-7	TGCGCCAGCAGCCAAGAAGTGTGGGGCGAGCAGTACTTC	CASSQEVWGEQYF
NA	11	NA	TRBV19	TRBJ2-1	TGTGCCAGTAGGGGATTGGATGAGCAGTTCTTC	CASRGLDEQFF
TRBD2	18	NA	TRBV9	TRBJ2-1	TGTGCCAGCACCGGGACTAGCGGGAATCGAAGCTCCTACAATGAGCAGTTCTTC	CASTGTSGNRSSYNEQFF
NA	12	NA	TRBV5-1	TRBJ2-7	TGCGCCAGCAGCGGCACTCGACACGAGCAGTACTTC	CASSGTRHEQYF
TRBD1	11	NA	TRBV29-1	TRBJ2-5	TGCAGCGCGACAGGGTGGCAGACCCAGTACTTC	CSATGWQTQYF
NA	15	NA	TRBV6-6	TRBJ1-5	TGTGCCAGCAGTTACGCGCAGGAGGGGGATCAGCCCCAGCATTTT	CASSYAQEGDQPQHF
TRBD2	15	NA	TRBV27	TRBJ2-7	TGTGCCAGCAGTTTAGGGAGCGGGGGGCGCTACGAGCAGTACTTC	CASSLGSGGRYEQYF
NA	14	NA	TRBV7-9	TRBJ2-1	TGTGCCAGCAGCTCTCCGACAGGAGACAATGAGCAGTTCTTC	CASSSPTGDNEQFF
NA	14	NA	TRBV5-1	TRBJ2-7	TGCGCCAGCAGCCGTAGATTCAACAGGGTCGAGCAGTACTTC	CASSRRFNRVEQYF
NA	15	NA	TRBV5-6	TRBJ2-3	TGTGCCAGCAGCTTTGATTTGACAGGCACAGATACGCAGTATTTT	CASSFDLTGTDTQYF
TRBD1	12	NA	TRBV5-4	TRBJ2-7	TGTGCCAGCAGTTCACAGGGGATCGAGCAGTACTTC	CASSSQGIEQYF
TRBD1	14	once	TRBV2	TRBJ1-1	TGTGCCAGCCGGACAGGGGGCGAGGACACTGAAGCTTTCTTT	CASRTGGEDTEAFF
TRBD2	19	NA	TRBV2	TRBJ2-1	TGTGCCAGCAGCACCGGACTAGCGGTTCCCCATAGCTCCTACAATGAGCAGTTCTTC	CASSTGLAVPHSSYNEQFF
NA	12	NA	TRBV7-9	TRBJ2-7	TGTGCCAGCAGCTTAGTTGGCGACGAGCAGTACTTC	CASSLVGDEQYF
NA	13	NA	TRBV5-6	TRBJ2-3	TGTGCCAGCAGCTTGGTTTCCGACGATACGCAGTATTTT	CASSLVSDDTQYF
NA	13	NA	TRBV9	TRBJ1-1	TGTGCCAGCAGCGGTAGGAGTGGCACTGAAGCTTTCTTT	CASSGRSGTEAFF
TRBD1	15	NA	TRBV7-9	TRBJ2-3	TGTGCCAGCAGCTTGGCGGACAGGGGCCCAGATACGCAGTATTTT	CASSLADRGPDTQYF
TRBD1	15	NA	TRBV28	TRBJ1-1	TGTGCCAGCAGTCCCGACAGGGGAGAGAACACTGAAGCTTTCTTT	CASSPDRGENTEAFF
NA	13	few	TRBV7-9	TRBJ1-1	TGTGCCACCACTGACCCCGGAGAGATTGAAGCTTTCTTT	CATTDPGEIEAFF
NA	14	NA	TRBV11-2	TRBJ2-5	TGTGCCAGCAGCTTAGTGGGCGGGGACGAGACCCAGTACTTC	CASSLVGGDETQYF
NA	15	NA	TRBV18	TRBJ2-1	TGTGCCAGCTCCCCAGGGACCATCAGGTACAATGAGCAGTTCTTC	CASSPGTIRYNEQFF
TRBD2	13	NA	TRBV27	TRBJ2-7	TGTGCCAGCGGACTAGCGGAATCCTACGAGCAGTACTTC	CASGLAESYEQYF
TRBD2	20	NA	TRBV28	TRBJ2-3	TGTGCCAGCAGTTTAATCGTCGGGACTAGCGGGGGACCCTCCACAGATACGCAGTATTTT	CASSLIVGTSGGPSTDTQYF
TRBD1	13	NA	TRBV27	TRBJ2-7	TGTGCCAGCAGCTACAGGGGCAACTACGAGCAGTACTTC	CASSYRGNYEQYF
NA	10	NA	TRBV29-1	TRBJ2-5	TGCAGCGTTGTAACGGAGACCCAGTACTTC	CSVVTETQYF
NA	15	NA	TRBV27	TRBJ2-5	TGTGCCAGCAGTCCGCGCAGCCTGTACCAAGAGACCCAGTACTTC	CASSPRSLYQETQYF
NA	14	NA	TRBV2	TRBJ2-5	TGTGCCAGCAGTGACGAAGCGGGCAGTGAGACCCAGTACTTC	CASSDEAGSETQYF
NA	14	NA	TRBV6-1	TRBJ1-5	TGTGCCAGCAGTGACCGGCCACATTCACAGCCCCAGCATTTT	CASSDRPHSQPQHF
NA	14	once	TRBV7-8	TRBJ2-1	TGTGCCAGCAGCTTAGTTGGGGGCCGTGATGAGCAGTTCTTC	CASSLVGGRDEQFF
NA	14	once	TRBV5-6	TRBJ2-7	TGTGCCAGCAGCTTGGCGGGCAGGGACCACGAGCAGTACTTC	CASSLAGRDHEQYF